These 9 T cell receptor beta chains were all obtained from the same sample, sequenced in a study of Ad26.COV2.S vaccination and SARS-CoV-2 variants. Treatment in this sample: roughly 20 received Ad26.COV2.S at low or high dose, single or two shots; roughly 5 received placebo; per-sample allocation not given. After the first vaccine or placebo injection, samples were drawn on day 63. Here immunoSEQ multiplex PCR was the method, and the copy in TCRdb shows in-frame clones only, minus some. The profile shows 200,000 to 250,000 clones, around 87% of them singletons. Sequenced here: peripheral blood, sampled in a trial of Ad26.COV2.S vaccine versus placebo. The receptors were sampled from a person between 18 and 60 years old who received the Ad26.COV2.S COVID-19 vaccine or a placebo.

The rearrangement links TRBV5-1 to TRBJ2-3, with a possible D match to TRBD1 (6 bases). The CDR3 consists of 15 residues. The germline CDR1 and CDR2 sequences are SGHRS and YFSETQ. The V gene lost 0 bases and the J gene lost 3 bases, with 11 bases spanning the gap. DNA for the CDR3: TGCGCCAGCAGCTTGGAACAGGGTGGAACAGATACGCAGTATTTT. Translating gives CASSLEQGGTDTQYF.

This clone has just one count. CDR3 amino acids: CASRPWGGAPQPQHF. The CDR3 DNA is TGTGCCAGCAGACCATGGGGAGGGGCCCCTCAGCCCCAGCATTTT. This chain connects TRBV6-5 to TRBJ1-5, with D perhaps matching TRBD1 (5 bases). The CDR3 length is 15 residues. Germline loops: CDR1 MNHEY, CDR2 SVGAGI. V lost 6 bases, J lost 6 bases, and 18 bases lay in between.

The rearrangement links TRBV18 to TRBJ2-3; a weak D match, TRBD2 (6 bases). Germline CDR1 is KGHSH and CDR2 is LQKENI. The CDR3 loop spans 16 amino acids. The V gene lost 0 bases and the J gene lost 2 bases, with 12 bases spanning the gap. In nucleotides, the CDR3 is TGTGCCAGCTCACCACCAAATAGCGGATCCACAGATACGCAGTATTTT. Amino acid sequence: CASSPPNSGSTDTQYF.

The chain has TRBV11-3 and TRBJ2-2; D is perhaps TRBD2 (5 bases). This CDR3 is 16 amino acids long. CDR1 is SGHNT, CDR2 YENEEA, per germline. With 0 bases removed from V and 5 bases from J, the gap between germline ends came to 13 bases. CDR3: CASSLEVPPGTGELFF. CDR3 DNA: TGTGCCAGCAGCTTAGAGGTCCCCCCGGGAACCGGGGAGCTGTTTTTT.

The V gene is TRBV24-1, the J gene TRBJ1-2; 7 bases are shared with TRBD1. This CDR3 contains 13 residues. CDR1 is KGHDR and CDR2 is SFDVKD in the germline V gene. V trimming: 4 bases; J trimming: 7 bases; junction bases outside the gene matches: 5. The CDR3 is CATSDAGGLGYTF. For the CDR3, the DNA is TGTGCCACCAGTGACGCAGGGGGTCTTGGCTACACCTTC.

CDR3 in DNA: TGTGCCAGCAGCCCTGGGACAGGGAAGGACTATGGCTACACCTTC. Amino acid sequence: CASSPGTGKDYGYTF. The chain joins TRBV5-8 to TRBJ1-2, with 9 bases matching TRBD1. The V segment lost 4 bases and the J segment 3 bases; nucleotides outside the gene matches: 7. The CDR3 covers 15 residues. Germline V gives CDR1 SGHTS, CDR2 YDEGEE.

The V and J genes are TRBV5-1 and TRBJ2-7; 11 bases agree with TRBD1. This CDR3 has 15 amino acids. V lost 4 bases, J lost 5 bases, and 8 bases stayed unmatched. The germline V gene has CDR1 SGHRS and CDR2 YFSETQ. The CDR3: CASSITGTGGDEQYF. CDR3 coding DNA: TGCGCCAGCAGCATAACCGGGACAGGGGGGGACGAGCAGTACTTC.

The chain carries TRBV4-3 and TRBJ1-2; D is uncertain. This CDR3 region has 13 residues. V was trimmed by 3 bases and J by 8 bases, leaving 13 bases between them. The V gene's germline CDR1 is LGHNA and CDR2 YSLEER. This CDR3 is CASSQERVGGYTF. The CDR3 bases are TGCGCCAGCAGCCAGGAGCGAGTCGGCGGCTACACCTTC.

V is TRBV19 and J is TRBJ2-1, with D perhaps matching TRBD2 (6 bases). This CDR3 is 14 amino acids long. V lost 6 bases, J lost 6 bases, and 15 bases lay in between. CDR1 and CDR2 (germline): LNHDA, SQIVND (reference sequence). The CDR3 nucleotides read TGTGCCAGTAGGGGGGGATCCTTGGTCAATGAGCAGTTCTTC. It translates to CASRGGSLVNEQFF.